Sequencing of this TCR beta chain was carried out in a study of T cell clonality in common variable immunodeficiency. The table lists this clone with many counts. The antigen is undetermined. Patients and controls were mostly of Caucasian heritage. Study observations and caveats: Shared TCRbeta clones were fewer between CVID subjects than controls. The cause of increased CVID clonality remains unclear without subpopulation sequencing. Reportedly, TCR beta sequences from common variable immunodeficiency showed fewer deletions and N-nucleotide insertions.

Assay: immunoSEQ multiplex PCR; the TCRdb copy retains only in-frame clones and omits some. This repertoire holds several thousand clones, and none appear only once. The sequence was collected from a human donor with common variable immunodeficiency. Material for sequencing was peripheral blood mononuclear cells.

The sequenced CDR3 bases are TGTGCCAGTAGTTTAGGACAGGGGAACTATGGC. Translation gives CASSLGQGNYG. The full CDR3 protein is CASSLGQGNYGYTF. The V call is TRBV19, the J call TRBJ1-2, with TRBD1 matching over 9 bases. The CDR3 end is not reached by the read, which stops 3 residues before it; the germline J gene fills it in. The J segment lost 2 bases and the V segment lost 5 bases, leaving 3 bases of the junction unmatched. There are 14 residues in the CDR3. Per the germline V gene, CDR1 is LNHDA and CDR2 is SQIVND (reference sequence).